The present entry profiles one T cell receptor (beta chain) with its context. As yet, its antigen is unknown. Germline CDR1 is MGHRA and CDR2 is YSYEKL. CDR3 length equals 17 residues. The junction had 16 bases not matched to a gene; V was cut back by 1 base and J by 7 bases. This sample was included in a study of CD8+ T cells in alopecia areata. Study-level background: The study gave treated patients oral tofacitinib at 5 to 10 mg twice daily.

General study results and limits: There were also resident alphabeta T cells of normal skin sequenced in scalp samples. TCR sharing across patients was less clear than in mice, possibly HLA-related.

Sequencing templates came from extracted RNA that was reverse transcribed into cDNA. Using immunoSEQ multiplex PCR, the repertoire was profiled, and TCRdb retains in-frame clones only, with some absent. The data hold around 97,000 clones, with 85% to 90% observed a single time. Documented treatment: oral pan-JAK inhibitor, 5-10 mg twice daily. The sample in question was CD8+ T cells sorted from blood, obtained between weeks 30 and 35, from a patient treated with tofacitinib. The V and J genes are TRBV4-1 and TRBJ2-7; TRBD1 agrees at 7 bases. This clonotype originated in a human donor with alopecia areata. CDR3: CASSQGPGQPISWEQYF. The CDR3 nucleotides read TGCGCCAGCAGCCAAGGGCCGGGACAGCCCATCTCGTGGGAGCAGTACTTC.